Sequencing of this T cell receptor (beta chain) was carried out in a study of blood T cells in healthy people across ages. Findings and limits, study-wide: The fall in TCR beta diversity per million T cells was roughly linear with age.

Germline values: CDR1 MNHEY, CDR2 SMNVEV (reference sequence). Trimming removed 4 bases at V and 2 bases at J, with 8 bases between. CDR3 length: 13 residues. Next came a second PCR, run for about 7 to 12 cycles, which used a sample-barcoded 5' primer along with a J-beta primer mix. TCRdb re-analysed the 5' RACE reads in MiXCR, keeping a single row per CDR3 protein. The repertoire holds about 670,000 distinct CDR3 sequences, about 51% seen once, with roughly 14% in the top ten. The individuals who served as donors were healthy Caucasians living in Russia, aged about 6 to 100. This clonotype appeared a single time. Its target is unknown.

The V call is TRBV27, the J call TRBJ1-1, with D unclear. The sequence was obtained from a woman of 80 years or more in good health. The sequencing sample was made of blood. The CDR3 region is CASSYYQNTEAFF. In DNA, the CDR3 is TGTGCCAGCAGTTACTACCAAAACACTGAAGCTTTCTTT.